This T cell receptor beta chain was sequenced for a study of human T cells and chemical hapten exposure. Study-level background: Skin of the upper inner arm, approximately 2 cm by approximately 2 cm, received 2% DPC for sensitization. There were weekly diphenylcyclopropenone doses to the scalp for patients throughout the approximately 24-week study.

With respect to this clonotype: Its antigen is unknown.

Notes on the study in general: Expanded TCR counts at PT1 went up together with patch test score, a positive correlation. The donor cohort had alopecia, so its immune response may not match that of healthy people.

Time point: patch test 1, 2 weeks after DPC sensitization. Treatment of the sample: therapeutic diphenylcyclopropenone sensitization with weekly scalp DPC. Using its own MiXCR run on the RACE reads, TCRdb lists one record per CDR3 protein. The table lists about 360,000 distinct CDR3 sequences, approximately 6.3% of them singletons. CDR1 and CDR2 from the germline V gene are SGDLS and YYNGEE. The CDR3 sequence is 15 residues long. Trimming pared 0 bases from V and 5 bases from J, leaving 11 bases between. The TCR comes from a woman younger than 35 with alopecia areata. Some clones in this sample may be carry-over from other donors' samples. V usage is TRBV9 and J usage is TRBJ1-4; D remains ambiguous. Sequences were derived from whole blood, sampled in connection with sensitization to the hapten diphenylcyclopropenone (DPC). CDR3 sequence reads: CASSVGPGENEKLFF. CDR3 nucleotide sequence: TGTGCCAGCAGCGTAGGGCCGGGAGAGAATGAAAAACTGTTTTTT.